This passage covers 2 T cell receptor beta chains from one sample sequenced in a study of cytomegalovirus exposure and HLA in healthy donors. 13 Jbeta primers and 60 Vbeta primers were used for the PCR. Repertoires were generated with immunoSEQ multiplex PCR, while TCRdb's copy carries only in-frame clones and drops some. The data show 120,000 or so clones, 15% to 19% seen once. The sequenced sample consisted of PBMCs. Source of these receptors: a woman aged 18 to 35 in good health and CMV-seronegative.

This clone showed up just a few times. V is TRBV19 and J is TRBJ1-1; 10 bases are shared with TRBD1. The CDR3 contains 15 residues. The V and J ends lost 7 bases and 6 bases, in that order; junction bases with no gene match: 11. Germline V lookup: CDR1 LNHDA, CDR2 SQIVND (reference sequence). The CDR3 DNA reads as TGTGCCAGTACCCTGGCCGGGACAGGGGACGCTGAAGCTTTCTTT. This gives the protein CASTLAGTGDAEAFF.

This clone was counted only a few times. This chain joins TRBV5-4 and TRBJ2-7; possibly TRBD1 for D (5 bases). This CDR3 is built from 14 residues. Germline loops: CDR1 SGHNT, CDR2 YYREEE (reference sequence). V was trimmed by 3 bases and J by 3 bases, leaving 13 bases between them. The CDR3 sequence: CASSYSRTSYEQYF. The CDR3 bases are TGTGCCAGCAGCTATTCGAGGACAAGCTACGAGCAGTACTTC.